The rows below give T cell receptor beta chains drawn from one sample of a study of control samples from healthy donors and cancer patients. Assay: immunoSEQ multiplex PCR; the TCRdb copy retains only in-frame clones and omits some. The sample lists about 120,000 clones; more than 85% were seen once. The sequenced sample was blood. The receptors derive from a man in his thirties or forties in good health. CDR3s include the opening cysteine and the closing phenylalanine or tryptophan. D genes are given only for firm matches. Only part of the rows carry a size: once, few, many, or a class if the clone is expanded.

-,TRBJ2-3,-,TRBV29-1,14,CSVEEKLHTDTQYF,TGCAGCGTTGAAGAGAAACTACACACAGATACGCAGTATTTT
-,TRBJ2-4,-,TRBV5-1,16,CASSFGLQGSKNIQYF,TGCGCCAGCAGCTTCGGTCTTCAGGGGTCCAAAAACATTCAGTACTTC
-,TRBJ2-2,-,TRBV9,13,CASSGPNTGELFF,TGTGCCAGCAGCGGACCGAACACCGGGGAGCTGTTTTTT
-,TRBJ2-1,-,TRBV7-2,15,CASSSRGAKNNEQFF,TGTGCCAGCAGCTCCCGGGGGGCCAAGAACAATGAGCAGTTCTTC
-,TRBJ2-7,-,TRBV4-1,14,CASSQVLASLEQYF,TGCGCCAGCAGCCAAGTACTGGCCAGTCTAGAGCAGTACTTC
-,TRBJ1-1,-,TRBV28,13,CASGGGMNTEAFF,TGTGCCAGCGGGGGTGGGATGAACACTGAAGCTTTCTTT
-,TRBJ1-2,once,TRBV6-5,10,CASYLGGYTF,TGTGCCAGCTATCTGGGGGGCTACACCTTC
TRBD1,TRBJ1-2,-,TRBV9,15,CASSLGTGIDYGYTF,TGTGCCAGCAGCCTCGGGACAGGCATCGACTATGGCTACACCTTC
-,TRBJ2-5,-,TRBV18,14,CASSPGLRQETQYF,TGTGCCAGCTCACCGGGACTCCGGCAAGAGACCCAGTACTTC
-,TRBJ2-2,once,TRBV30,11,CAWSPGRELFF,TGTGCCTGGAGCCCAGGCCGGGAGCTGTTTTTT
-,TRBJ2-1,once,TRBV20-1,11,CSTRTYHEQFF,TGCAGTACCCGGACATACCATGAGCAGTTCTTC
TRBD1,TRBJ1-2,-,TRBV9,16,CASSVAGTGAIYGYTF,TGTGCCAGCAGCGTTGCCGGGACAGGGGCGATCTATGGCTACACCTTC
-,TRBJ2-3,-,TRBV18,15,CASSPPTSLSDTQYF,TGTGCCAGCTCACCACCCACTAGTTTATCAGATACGCAGTATTTT
-,TRBJ2-5,-,TRBV5-1,18,CASSSPEIRSGLQEAQYF,TGCGCCAGCAGCTCGCCGGAAATAAGATCAGGGCTCCAAGAGGCCCAGTACTTC
-,TRBJ2-6,-,TRBV24-1,16,CATSETTVSGANVLTF,TGTGCCACCAGTGAAACCACAGTCTCTGGGGCCAACGTCCTGACTTTC
TRBD1,TRBJ1-3,-,TRBV5-1,18,CASTRGTDPAISGNTIYF,TGCGCCAGCACTCGGGGGACAGACCCAGCCATCTCTGGAAACACCATATATTTT
-,TRBJ2-3,-,TRBV7-2,14,CASSRDTFTDTQYF,TGTGCCAGCAGCCGCGACACTTTCACAGATACGCAGTATTTT
-,TRBJ2-7,-,TRBV10-1,13,CASSETRPREQYF,TGCGCCAGCAGTGAGACACGACCTCGGGAGCAGTACTTC
-,TRBJ2-5,-,TRBV4-1,15,CASSQGPGLGETQYF,TGCGCCAGCAGCCAAGGGCCAGGGTTAGGGGAGACCCAGTACTTC
-,TRBJ1-5,-,TRBV27,14,CASSLGDGNQPQHF,TGTGCCAGCAGTTTGGGGGATGGCAATCAGCCCCAGCATTTT
-,TRBJ1-6,-,TRBV6-1,13,CASSERPNSPLHF,TGTGCCAGCAGTGAAAGGCCTAATTCACCCCTCCACTTT